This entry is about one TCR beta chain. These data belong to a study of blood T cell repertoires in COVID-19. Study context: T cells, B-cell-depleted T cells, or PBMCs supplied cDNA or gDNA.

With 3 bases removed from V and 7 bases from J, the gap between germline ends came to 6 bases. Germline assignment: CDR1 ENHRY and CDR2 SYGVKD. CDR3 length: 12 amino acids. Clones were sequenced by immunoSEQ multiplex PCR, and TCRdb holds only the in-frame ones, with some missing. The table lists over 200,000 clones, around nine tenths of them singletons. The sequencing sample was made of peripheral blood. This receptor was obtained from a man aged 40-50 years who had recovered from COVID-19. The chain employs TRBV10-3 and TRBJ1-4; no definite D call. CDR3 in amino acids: CAISDVGEKLFF. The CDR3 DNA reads TGTGCCATCAGTGATGTCGGTGAAAAACTGTTTTTT.